Below are 24 T cell receptor beta chains sequenced from a single sample in a study of PD-1 blockade in classical Hodgkin lymphoma. Every patient was affected by relapse after autologous stem cell transplantation, while exposure to brentuximab vedotin was not uniform. Some clones are missing from TCRdb's copy, which holds only in-frame ones; the method was immunoSEQ multiplex PCR. The table shows 95,000 or so clones, with 75% to 90% occurring only once. The starting material was peripheral blood mononuclear cells (PBMCs), obtained at baseline. The receptors were gathered from a human donor with classical Hodgkin lymphoma.

The chain carries TRBV27 and TRBJ2-7; TRBD2 might be the D (5 bases). This CDR3 is built from 14 residues. Trimming shortened V by 6 bases and J by 3 bases, and 15 bases separated the two germline ends. Germline CDR1 MNHEY, CDR2 SMNVEV (reference sequence). In nucleotides, the CDR3 is TGTGCCAGCAGCCTAGCTCGGGCCATCTACGAGCAGTACTTC. This codes for CASSLARAIYEQYF.

The genes are TRBV19 and TRBJ2-1; D is possibly TRBD2 (6 bases). Germline values: CDR1 LNHDA, CDR2 SQIVND (reference sequence). The CDR3 is 16 amino acids. Trimming cost V 5 bases and J 3 bases, with 17 bases left between them. CDR3 sequence (DNA): TGTGCCAGTAGTTGGGGGGTTGCGAACCACTACAATGAGCAGTTCTTC. It encodes CASSWGVANHYNEQFF.

In regard to this clone: Other nucleotide sequences from this sample produce the same CDR3. This rearrangement joins TRBV6-1 to TRBJ1-5; unclear D gene. The CDR3 extends over 13 amino acids. V was shortened by 1 base and J by 6 bases, with 7 bases between the two germline ends. Germline lookup yields CDR1 MNHNS and CDR2 SASEGT. The CDR3 loop is CASSEGYGQPQHF. CDR3 sequence (DNA): TGTGCCAGCAGTGAAGGGTATGGTCAGCCCCAGCATTTT.

The V and J genes are TRBV5-5 and TRBJ1-1; unclear D gene. In germline, CDR1 is SGHKS, CDR2 YYEKEE (reference sequence). This CDR3 is 14 amino acids long. The V end was cut by 0 bases, the J end by 0 bases, with 6 bases between. CDR3 amino acids: CASSLGSLNTEAFF. CDR3 sequence (DNA): TGTGCCAGCAGCTTGGGCTCTCTGAACACTGAAGCTTTCTTT.

On this clone itself: Additional DNA sequences in this sample encode the identical CDR3. This chain uses TRBV30 with TRBJ1-2; 8 bases line up with TRBD1. V was pared by 5 bases and J by 1 base, with 0 bases of the junction left unmatched. The CDR3 loop spans 12 amino acids. Germline lookup yields CDR1 GTSNPN and CDR2 SVGIG (reference sequence). The CDR3: CAWGQGNYGYTF. CDR3 nucleotide sequence: TGTGCCTGGGGACAGGGTAACTATGGCTACACCTTC.

The chain uses TRBV5-1 and TRBJ1-2; tentative D call: TRBD1 (6 bases). This CDR3 is 14 amino acids long. CDR1 is SGHRS and CDR2 is YFSETQ in the germline V gene. Trimming removed 3 bases from V and 8 bases from J, with 17 bases in between. CDR3 sequence reads: CASSSLISGEGYTF. The CDR3 region has the DNA TGCGCCAGCAGCTCGCTCATCTCAGGGGAAGGCTACACCTTC.

The chain has TRBV19 and TRBJ2-7, with D hard to call. Germline values: CDR1 LNHDA, CDR2 SQIVND (reference sequence). The CDR3 contains 15 residues. Trimming took off 4 bases at V and 0 bases at J, with 13 bases between the two ends. CDR3 DNA: TGTGCCAGTAGTAAGGCCCCCCTTAGCTCCTACGAGCAGTACTTC. Protein product: CASSKAPLSSYEQYF. The full variable domain, rest sourced from reference TRBV19 and TRBJ2-7, is DGGITQSPKYLFRKEGQNVTLSCEQNLNHDAMYWYRQDPGQGLRLIYYSQIVNDFQKGDIAEGYSVSREKKESFPLTVTSAQKNPTAFYLCASSKAPLSSYEQYFGPGTRLTVT.

This chain uses TRBV6-6 with TRBJ2-1, with 10 bases matching TRBD1. V lost 6 bases and J lost 8; bases outside the gene matches: 10. The length of the CDR3 is 15 residues. Germline V gene lookup returns CDR1 MNHNY and CDR2 SVGAGI (reference sequence). This CDR3 is CASSPGQGRVYEQFF. DNA of the CDR3: TGTGCCAGCAGCCCGGGACAGGGGAGGGTGTATGAGCAGTTCTTC.

This chain uses TRBV15 with TRBJ2-3; D gene uncertain. The CDR3 totals 15 residues. Germline CDR1 LNHNV, CDR2 YYDKDF (reference sequence). V lost 0 bases and J lost 4, with 11 bases in between. As DNA, the CDR3 is TGTGCCACCAGCAGAGAGTTGGGTACCCCAGATACGCAGTATTTT. Protein sequence: CATSRELGTPDTQYF.

The chain combines TRBV7-2 with TRBJ1-1; D is undetermined. CDR1 and CDR2 from the germline V gene are SGHTA and FQGNSA. The CDR3 spans 11 residues. Trimming took 6 bases from V and 7 from J, leaving 9 bases between them. The CDR3 spells CASRLGSEAFF. The CDR3, as DNA: TGTGCCAGCAGGTTGGGCAGTGAAGCTTTCTTT.

The V and J genes are TRBV11-3 and TRBJ1-3, with 7 bases lining up with TRBD1. Germline V gene data show CDR1 as SGHNT and CDR2 as YENEEA. This CDR3 spans 15 amino acids. The CDR3 DNA sequence: TGTGTTAACATGACAGGGAATAAACGTGGAAACACCATATATTTT. This sequence encodes CVNMTGNKRGNTIYF. The variable domain in full, with the rest retrieved from reference TRBV11-3 and TRBJ1-3, is EAGVVQSPRYKIIEKKQPVAFWCNPISGHNTLYWYLQNLGQGPELLIRYENEEAVDDSQLPKDRFSAERLKGVDSTLKIQPAELGDSAVYLCVNMTGNKRGNTIYFGEGSWLTVV.

This rearrangement joins TRBV11-2 to TRBJ2-7; D may correspond to TRBD1 or TRBD2 (5 bases each). The CDR3 spans 14 residues. Germline CDR1 is SGHAT and CDR2 is FQNNGV. V was pared by 4 bases and J by 8 bases, with 18 bases between. The CDR3 DNA reads TGTGCCAGCAGCTCCGGGACCTCCCGGTCACAGCAGTACTTC. It translates to CASSSGTSRSQQYF.

The V and J genes are TRBV6-4 and TRBJ2-2; 8 nucleotides match TRBD2. The CDR3 is 15 residues long. After removal of 6 bases from V and 2 bases from J, the junction contained 5 bases not matched to a gene. Germline V gene lookup returns CDR1 MRHNA and CDR2 SNTAGT. As DNA, the CDR3 is TGTGCCAGCAGGGCGCTAGCGGGCAACACCGGGGAGCTGTTTTTT. This gives the protein CASRALAGNTGELFF.

The chain uses TRBV30 and TRBJ2-3; 15 bases are shared with TRBD2. V was clipped by 2 bases and J by 0 bases; unmatched bases: 3. Per germline, CDR1 GTSNPN and CDR2 SVGIG (reference sequence). The CDR3 covers 17 residues. The CDR3 coding sequence is TGTGCCTGGAGTTCAGGACTAGCGGGAGGGAGCACAGATACGCAGTATTTT. This sequence encodes CAWSSGLAGGSTDTQYF.

Only a few counts were recorded for this clone. The rearrangement joins TRBV19 to TRBJ1-1; D not certain. The germline V gene has CDR1 LNHDA and CDR2 SQIVND (reference sequence). V was trimmed by 5 bases and J by 1 base, leaving 11 bases between them. The CDR3 runs 14 residues. The CDR3 is CASSPLGRNTEAFF. CDR3 sequence (DNA): TGTGCCAGTAGTCCCCTAGGGAGGAACACTGAAGCTTTCTTT.

The chain joins TRBV5-6 to TRBJ2-2, with 7 bases that match TRBD2. Germline CDR1 and CDR2: SGHDT and YYEEEE. This CDR3 contains 15 residues. Trimming took 0 bases from V and 6 from J; bases not matched to a gene: 5. The DNA of the CDR3 is TGTGCCAGCAGCTTGGGGCGACTAGCCCCCGGGGAGCTGTTTTTT. It codes for CASSLGRLAPGELFF.

This clone was seen only a few times. The chain recombines TRBV2 with TRBJ1-4, with D unclear. CDR3 length: 14 residues. Trimming removed 8 bases from V and 8 bases from J, with 18 bases in between. The V gene's germline CDR1 is SNHLY and CDR2 FYNNEI. CDR3 DNA sequence: TGTGCCAGCGGAAGGAGAGGGTTTGGCGAAAAACTGTTTTTT. Translated: CASGRRGFGEKLFF.

This clone appeared once. The chain combines TRBV18 with TRBJ1-4; no clear D. The length of the CDR3 is 13 residues. Trimming left V 2 bases short and J 6 bases short, with 7 bases between. Germline CDR1 is KGHSH and CDR2 is LQKENI. The CDR3 protein is CASSPVLDEKLFF. The CDR3 DNA reads TGTGCCAGCTCACCAGTGTTAGATGAAAAACTGTTTTTT.

The V gene is TRBV29-1, the J gene TRBJ2-7, with 8 bases lining up with TRBD2. This CDR3 contains 14 residues. Germline V gene sequence: CDR1 SQVTM, CDR2 ANQGSEA. V was clipped by 7 bases and J by 3 bases; unmatched bases: 11. CDR3 DNA sequence: TGCAGCGCCGGGGGGGCGGGATCCCTCTACGAGCAGTACTTC. It translates to CSAGGAGSLYEQYF.

The CDR3 DNA reads as TGTGCCAGTACGGAACAGGGTGCTCGTGGCTACACCTTC. This encodes CASTEQGARGYTF. The chain recombines TRBV19 with TRBJ1-2; TRBD1 might be the D (6 bases). The CDR3 runs 13 residues. V was cut by 7 bases and J by 7 bases, with 16 bases left in between. Germline-derived CDR1 and CDR2 are LNHDA and SQIVND (reference sequence).

J is TRBJ1-1 and V is TRBV11-2; tentative D call: TRBD1 (5 bases). Germline V gene data show CDR1 as SGHAT and CDR2 as FQNNGV. The V gene lost 0 bases and the J gene lost 11 bases, with 19 bases spanning the gap. The CDR3 loop spans 15 amino acids. CDR3 sequence reads: CASSLDLMGQRRAFF. Written as DNA, the CDR3 is TGTGCCAGCAGCTTAGATCTGATGGGGCAGCGCAGGGCTTTCTTT.

This clone was seen a handful of times. The chain employs TRBV5-6 and TRBJ2-1; D remains ambiguous. Germline assignment: CDR1 SGHDT and CDR2 YYEEEE. V lost 4 bases, J lost 9 bases, and 20 bases lay in between. This CDR3 is built from 15 residues. The CDR3: CASSRSGTGFIEQFF. CDR3 DNA sequence: TGTGCCAGCAGCCGATCCGGCACTGGCTTCATTGAGCAGTTCTTC.

The V call is TRBV5-4, the J call TRBJ2-7; D may match TRBD1 or TRBD2 (5 bases each). The CDR3 runs to 14 residues. Germline CDR1 and CDR2: SGHNT and YYREEE (reference sequence). With 0 bases removed from V and 2 bases from J, the gap between germline ends came to 9 bases. The CDR3 reads CASSLAGAAYEQYF. Here the CDR3 DNA reads TGTGCCAGCAGCTTGGCCGGGGCAGCCTACGAGCAGTACTTC.

This sequence joins TRBV11-3 and TRBJ1-3, with D possibly being TRBD1 (5 bases). Germline values: CDR1 SGHNT, CDR2 YENEEA. V was shortened by 4 bases and J by 2 bases, with 9 bases between the two germline ends. CDR3 size: 14 residues. DNA for the CDR3: TGTGCCAGCAGCTCCTCGGGGGCTGGAAACACCATATATTTT. Protein sequence: CASSSSGAGNTIYF.